Listed below are T cell receptor beta chains from one sample, sequenced in a study of cytomegalovirus exposure and HLA in healthy donors. TCRdb's copy holds only in-frame clones and misses some; the assay was immunoSEQ multiplex PCR. The table counts just over 200,000 clones; 1.1% lies in the top ten. Sequencing input: PBMCs. Receptor source: a girl aged 2 to 10 in good health and CMV-seropositive. The CDR3 runs from the conserved cysteine through the conserved F or W. D genes are given only for firm matches.

J gene | V gene | D gene | CDR3 protein | CDR3 DNA
TRBJ1-1 | TRBV25-1 | TRBD1 | CASRPTGGRGKDTEAFF | TGTGCCAGCCGACCCACAGGGGGCAGGGGTAAGGACACTGAAGCTTTCTTT
TRBJ2-1 | TRBV5-1 | . | CASSFSGSYNEQFF | TGCGCCAGCAGCTTTTCGGGGTCCTACAATGAGCAGTTCTTC
TRBJ2-3 | TRBV28 | TRBD1 | CASSHDRVGDTQYF | TGTGCCAGCAGCCACGACAGGGTGGGAGATACGCAGTATTTT
TRBJ2-5 | TRBV5-4 | TRBD2 | CASSSAGVGSQETQYF | TGTGCCAGCAGCTCGGCGGGAGTGGGGTCCCAAGAGACCCAGTACTTC
TRBJ1-4 | TRBV30 | . | CAWSVRGRGNEKLFF | TGTGCCTGGAGTGTAAGGGGCAGGGGTAATGAAAAACTGTTTTTT
TRBJ1-4 | TRBV28 | . | CASSLVGRNEKLFF | TGTGCCAGCAGTTTGGTGGGGCGGAATGAAAAACTGTTTTTT
TRBJ2-7 | TRBV29-1 | TRBD1 | CSVEERVKQGALYEQYF | TGCAGCGTTGAAGAGAGGGTTAAACAGGGGGCACTCTACGAGCAGTACTTC
TRBJ2-1 | TRBV15 | TRBD2 | CATQRVGRAMVYEQFF | TGTGCCACTCAGAGAGTCGGGAGGGCCATGGTTTATGAGCAGTTCTTC
TRBJ1-1 | TRBV6-5 | . | CASSYSGVMNTEAFF | TGTGCCAGCAGTTACAGCGGAGTTATGAACACTGAAGCTTTCTTT
TRBJ2-7 | TRBV2 | . | CASSEVRGSEQYF | TGTGCCAGCAGTGAAGTAAGGGGTTCCGAGCAGTACTTC
TRBJ2-7 | TRBV5-1 | TRBD2 | CASSLGALAGVGNEQYF | TGCGCCAGCAGCTTGGGGGCACTAGCGGGAGTAGGCAACGAGCAGTACTTC
TRBJ1-4 | TRBV7-9 | . | CASTQGPNEKLFF | TGTGCCAGCACACAGGGCCCTAATGAAAAACTGTTTTTT
TRBJ1-5 | TRBV28 | . | CASSLGGWGVFNSNQPQHF | TGTGCCAGCAGTTTAGGTGGCTGGGGGGTCTTCAATAGCAATCAGCCCCAGCATTTT
TRBJ2-1 | TRBV29-1 | . | CSASDSPYNEQFF | TGCAGCGCGTCGGACTCCCCCTACAATGAGCAGTTCTTC
TRBJ2-2 | TRBV19 | TRBD2 | CASSTGTRPGELFF | TGTGCCAGTAGTACAGGGACTAGGCCCGGGGAGCTGTTTTTT
TRBJ2-5 | TRBV28 | TRBD1 | CASRGTGRETQYF | TGTGCCAGCAGGGGGACAGGGAGAGAGACCCAGTACTTC
TRBJ2-3 | TRBV5-1 | TRBD1 | CASSLVTGGTTDTQYF | TGCGCCAGCAGCTTGGTGACAGGGGGAACCACAGATACGCAGTATTTT
TRBJ2-1 | TRBV18 | . | CASSPPSPPNEQFF | TGTGCCAGCTCACCACCATCTCCTCCCAATGAGCAGTTCTTC
TRBJ1-1 | TRBV9 | . | CASSVAPPGSWTEAFF | TGTGCCAGCAGCGTAGCTCCCCCGGGATCTTGGACTGAAGCTTTCTTT
TRBJ2-1 | TRBV15 | . | CATSRDFRQNNEQFF | TGTGCCACCAGCAGAGATTTCCGACAGAACAATGAGCAGTTCTTC
TRBJ2-7 | TRBV19 | . | CASSTRQALSYEQYF | TGTGCCAGTAGTACCCGACAGGCCCTCTCCTACGAGCAGTACTTC
TRBJ2-1 | TRBV28 | TRBD2 | CASSLIVFGSGRHSSYNEQFF | TGTGCCAGCAGTTTAATTGTCTTCGGTAGCGGGAGACATAGCTCCTACAATGAGCAGTTCTTC
TRBJ2-7 | TRBV6-5 | TRBD1 | CASSGTGVYEQYF | TGTGCCAGTTCCGGGACAGGGGTGTACGAGCAGTACTTC
TRBJ2-3 | TRBV6-5 | . | CATISGVADTQYF | TGTGCCACCATCTCGGGGGTTGCAGATACGCAGTATTTT
TRBJ2-5 | TRBV6-1 | . | CASSEVVTGRETQYF | TGTGCCAGCAGTGAAGTGGTTACAGGAAGGGAGACCCAGTACTTC
TRBJ2-7 | TRBV7-3 | TRBD1 | CASSFSTGNYEQYF | TGTGCCAGCAGCTTCTCGACAGGGAACTACGAGCAGTACTTC